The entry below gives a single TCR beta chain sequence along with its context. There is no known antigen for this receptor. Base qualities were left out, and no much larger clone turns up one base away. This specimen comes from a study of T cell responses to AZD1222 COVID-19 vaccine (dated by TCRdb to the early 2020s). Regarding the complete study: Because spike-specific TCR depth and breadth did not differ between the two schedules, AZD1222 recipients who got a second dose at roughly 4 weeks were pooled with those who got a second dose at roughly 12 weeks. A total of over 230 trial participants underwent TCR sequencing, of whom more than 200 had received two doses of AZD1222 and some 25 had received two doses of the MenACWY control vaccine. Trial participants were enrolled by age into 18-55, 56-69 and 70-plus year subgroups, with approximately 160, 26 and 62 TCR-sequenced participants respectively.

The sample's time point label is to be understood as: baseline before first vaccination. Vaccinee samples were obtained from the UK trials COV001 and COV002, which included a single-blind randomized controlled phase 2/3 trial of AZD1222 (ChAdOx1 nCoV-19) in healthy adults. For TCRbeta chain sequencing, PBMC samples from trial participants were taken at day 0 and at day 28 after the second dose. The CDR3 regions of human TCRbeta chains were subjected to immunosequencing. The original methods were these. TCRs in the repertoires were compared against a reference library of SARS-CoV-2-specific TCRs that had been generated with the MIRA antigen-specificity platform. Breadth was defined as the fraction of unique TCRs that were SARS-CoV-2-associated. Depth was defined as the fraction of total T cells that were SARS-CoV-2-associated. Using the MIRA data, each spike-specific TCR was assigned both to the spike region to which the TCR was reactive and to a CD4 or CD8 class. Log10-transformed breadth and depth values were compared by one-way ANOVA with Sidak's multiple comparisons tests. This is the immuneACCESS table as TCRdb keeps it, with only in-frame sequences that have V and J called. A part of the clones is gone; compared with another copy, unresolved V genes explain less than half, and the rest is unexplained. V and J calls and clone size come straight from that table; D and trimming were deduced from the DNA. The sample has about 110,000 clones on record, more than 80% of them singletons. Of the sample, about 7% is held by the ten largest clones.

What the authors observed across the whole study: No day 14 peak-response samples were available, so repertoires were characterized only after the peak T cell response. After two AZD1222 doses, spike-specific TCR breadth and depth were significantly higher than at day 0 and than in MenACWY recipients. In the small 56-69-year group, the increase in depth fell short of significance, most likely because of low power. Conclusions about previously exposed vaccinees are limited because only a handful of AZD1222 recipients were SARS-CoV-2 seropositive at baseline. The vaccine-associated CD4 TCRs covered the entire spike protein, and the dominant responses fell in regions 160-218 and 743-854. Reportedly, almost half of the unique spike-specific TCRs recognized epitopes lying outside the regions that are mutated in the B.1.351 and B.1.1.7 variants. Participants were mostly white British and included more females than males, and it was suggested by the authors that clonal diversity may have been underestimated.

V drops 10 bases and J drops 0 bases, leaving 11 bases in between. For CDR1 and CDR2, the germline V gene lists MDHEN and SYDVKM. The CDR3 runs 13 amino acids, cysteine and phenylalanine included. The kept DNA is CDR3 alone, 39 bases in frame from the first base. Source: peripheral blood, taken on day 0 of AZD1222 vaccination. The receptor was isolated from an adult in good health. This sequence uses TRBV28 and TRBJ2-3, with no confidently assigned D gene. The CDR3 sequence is CATQKPSTDTQYF. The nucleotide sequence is TGTGCCACCCAGAAACCTAGCACAGATACGCAGTATTTT. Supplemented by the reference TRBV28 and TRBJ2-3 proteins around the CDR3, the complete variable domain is DVKVTQSSRYLVKRTGEKVFLECVQDMDHENMFWYRQDPGLGLRLIYFSYDVKMKEKGDIPEGYSVSREKKERFSLILESASTNQTSMYLCATQKPSTDTQYFGPGTRLTVL.